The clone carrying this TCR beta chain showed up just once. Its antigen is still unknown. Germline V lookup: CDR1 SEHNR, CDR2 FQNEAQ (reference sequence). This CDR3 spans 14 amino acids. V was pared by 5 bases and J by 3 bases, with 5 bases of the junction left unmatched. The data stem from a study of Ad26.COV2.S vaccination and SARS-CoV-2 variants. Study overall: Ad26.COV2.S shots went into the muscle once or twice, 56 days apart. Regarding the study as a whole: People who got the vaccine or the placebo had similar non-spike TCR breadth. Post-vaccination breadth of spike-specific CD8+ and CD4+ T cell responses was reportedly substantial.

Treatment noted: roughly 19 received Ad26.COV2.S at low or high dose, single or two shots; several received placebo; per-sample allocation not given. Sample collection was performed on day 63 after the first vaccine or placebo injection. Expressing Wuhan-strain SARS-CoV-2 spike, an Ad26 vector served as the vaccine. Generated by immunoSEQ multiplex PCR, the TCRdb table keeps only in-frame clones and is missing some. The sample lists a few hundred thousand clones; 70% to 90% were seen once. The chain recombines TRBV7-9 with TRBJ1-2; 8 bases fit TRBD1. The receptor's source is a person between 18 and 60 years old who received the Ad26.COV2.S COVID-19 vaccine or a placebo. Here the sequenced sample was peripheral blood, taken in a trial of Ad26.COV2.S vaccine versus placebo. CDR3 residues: CASSPTGADYGYTF. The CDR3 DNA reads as TGTGCCAGCAGCCCGACAGGGGCGGACTATGGCTACACCTTC.